These 27 T cell receptor beta chains share one sample of origin, sequenced in a study of naive and memory T cell subsets. Both TRBC1 and TRBC2 were covered by a beta constant-region primer of two equimolar oligonucleotides. TCRdb re-called the UMI-ligation and nested PCR reads with MiXCR, one entry per CDR3 protein. The sample includes 77,000 or so distinct CDR3 sequences, roughly 14% of them seen just once. The sequenced sample consisted of central memory CD4+ T cells from blood. Receptor source: a human donor in good health.

This clonotype was counted once. The chain carries TRBV6-5 and TRBJ1-5; a weak D match, TRBD1 (6 bases). Germline values: CDR1 MNHEY, CDR2 SVGAGI. The CDR3 loop spans 13 amino acids. The V end lost 6 bases, the J end lost 7 bases, and 13 bases lay between the germline ends. CDR3 nucleotide sequence: TGTGCCAGCAGGAACAACAGGGCACAGCCCCAGCATTTT. This sequence encodes CASRNNRAQPQHF.

The chain carries TRBV29-1 and TRBJ2-7; maybe TRBD2 (5 bases). The germline V gene has CDR1 SQVTM and CDR2 ANQGSEA. Trimming pared 6 bases from V and 0 bases from J, leaving 12 bases between. The CDR3 loop spans 13 amino acids. The CDR3: CSVSDGNSYEQYF. CDR3 coding DNA: TGCAGCGTCTCGGACGGGAACTCCTACGAGCAGTACTTC.

In its sample, this clonotype was seen a few times. The genes are TRBV6-5 and TRBJ2-1; TRBD2 is a possible D gene (5 bases). V was pared by 5 bases and J by 9 bases, with 8 bases between. The CDR3 is made up of 11 amino acids. CDR1 is MNHEY and CDR2 is SVGAGI in the germline V gene. In nucleotides, the CDR3 is TGTGCCAGCAGTCACGGAGGTGAGCAGTTCTTC. Residues: CASSHGGEQFF.

The gene calls are TRBV6-2 or TRBV6-3 and TRBJ2-1; the match to TRBD1 covers 7 bases. From germline, CDR1 is MNHEY and CDR2 SVGEGT. Unmatched junction bases numbered 3, after V lost 8 bases and J lost 2 bases. This CDR3 region has 13 residues. The CDR3 sequence is CASVDRAYNEQFF. CDR3 in DNA: TGTGCCAGCGTCGACAGGGCCTACAATGAGCAGTTCTTC.

This clonotype was seen a handful of times. CDR3 DNA sequence: TGTGCCAGCAGTTACCCCCCACCGCAGAACACTGAAGCTTTCTTT. Translation gives CASSYPPPQNTEAFF. The chain uses TRBV6-2 or TRBV6-3 and TRBJ1-1; no firm D call. V lost 2 bases, J lost 1 base, and 11 bases lay in between. The CDR3 length is 15 residues. CDR1 MNHEY and CDR2 SVGEGT come from the germline V gene.

This sequence joins TRBV28 and TRBJ1-3, with a tentative D call TRBD1 (5 bases). Germline CDR1 MDHEN, CDR2 SYDVKM. The CDR3 extends over 16 amino acids. V was trimmed by 2 bases and J by 0 bases, leaving 11 bases between them. This chain's CDR3 is CASSLEGPYSGNTIYF. CDR3 DNA sequence: TGTGCCAGCAGTTTAGAGGGGCCCTACTCTGGAAACACCATATATTTT.

CDR3 residues: CASSGGGLAGPMHPYEQYF. The CDR3 nucleotides read TGTGCCAGCAGCGGGGGAGGGCTAGCGGGCCCAATGCACCCCTACGAGCAGTACTTC. This chain uses TRBV21-1 with TRBJ2-7; TRBD2 was called by the table and not checked on the DNA. TRBV21-1 is labeled a pseudogene. This CDR3 region has 19 residues.

The chain has TRBV5-8 and TRBJ1-1, with D uncertain. V was shortened by 2 bases and J by 5 bases, with 13 bases between the two germline ends. The germline V gene has CDR1 SGHTS and CDR2 YDEGEE. The CDR3 contains 14 residues. In nucleotides, the CDR3 is TGTGCCAGCAGCTTCACTAACAGTTGGACTGAAGCTTTCTTT. Amino acid sequence: CASSFTNSWTEAFF.

The sample holds a few counts of this clonotype. The chain has TRBV9 and TRBJ2-7, with 12 positions matching TRBD1. The CDR3 spans 16 residues. In germline, CDR1 is SGDLS, CDR2 YYNGEE. V gave up 4 bases and J gave up 7 bases; unmatched junction bases: 12. The CDR3 sequence is CASSPDPGQGAREQYF. In nucleotides, the CDR3 is TGTGCCAGCAGCCCGGACCCGGGACAGGGGGCGCGAGAGCAGTACTTC.

V is TRBV19 and J is TRBJ2-3; weak D call: TRBD2 (5 bases). Trimming removed 5 bases at V and 0 bases at J, with 18 bases between. The germline gives CDR1 LNHDA, CDR2 SQIVND (reference sequence). This CDR3 has 17 amino acids. The CDR3 loop is CASSDHGAGPSTDTQYF. CDR3 bases: TGTGCCAGTAGTGACCACGGCGCGGGCCCTAGCACAGATACGCAGTATTTT.

This clonotype has more than one count but fewer than ten. The rearrangement uses TRBV5-1 and TRBJ2-2; D is unresolved. Per the germline V gene, CDR1 is SGHRS and CDR2 is YFSETQ. Trimming cost V 4 bases and J 3 bases, with 13 bases left between them. The CDR3 loop spans 15 amino acids. In nucleotides, the CDR3 is TGCGCCAGCAGCCCTGGGCAGATGGACACCGGGGAGCTGTTTTTT. Its protein is CASSPGQMDTGELFF.

The chain combines TRBV14 with TRBJ2-3; possibly TRBD2 for D (6 bases). The CDR3 covers 13 residues. CDR1 and CDR2 (germline): SGHDN, FVKESK. The V and J ends lost 4 bases and 1 base respectively, with 6 bases between them. CDR3 coding DNA: TGTGCCAGCAGCCGCGGGGGCACAGATACGCAGTATTTT. Translating it yields CASSRGGTDTQYF.

V and J are TRBV7-2 and TRBJ2-1, with 16 nucleotides matching TRBD2. The CDR3 sequence is 15 residues long. The germline CDR1 and CDR2 sequences are SGHTA and FQGNSA. The V gene end was trimmed by 5 bases and the J gene end by 8 bases; junction bases not matched to a gene: 3. The CDR3 nucleotides are TGTGCCAGCAGCGGAGGGACTAGCGGGAGGGATGAGCAGTTCTTC. Translating it yields CASSGGTSGRDEQFF.

The rearrangement links TRBV9 to TRBJ2-1, with 8 bases matching TRBD2. The V gene end was trimmed by 0 bases and the J gene end by 9 bases; junction bases not matched to a gene: 17. CDR1 and CDR2 from the germline V gene are SGDLS and YYNGEE. The CDR3 contains 18 residues. The CDR3: CASSVGGWAGGTSGEQFF. The CDR3 coding sequence is TGTGCCAGCAGCGTAGGAGGGTGGGCGGGAGGCACGTCTGGTGAGCAGTTCTTC.

At least ten counts were recorded for this clonotype. The gene calls are TRBV29-1 and TRBJ2-5; 9 bases fit TRBD1. This CDR3 is built from 14 residues. Germline V gene data show CDR1 as SQVTM and CDR2 as ANQGSEA. Trimming removed 4 bases from V and 5 bases from J; junction bases left unmatched: 8. The CDR3 here is CSVGTGVHGETQYF. CDR3 coding DNA: TGCAGCGTTGGGACAGGGGTTCATGGTGAGACCCAGTACTTC.

This clonotype was observed a few times. This chain connects TRBV24-1 to TRBJ2-1; 7 bases match TRBD1. Looked up from germline, CDR1 is KGHDR and CDR2 is SFDVKD. The CDR3 length is 17 residues. V was clipped by 7 bases and J by 0 bases; unmatched bases: 11. CDR3 loop: CATSAAQGESSYNEQFF. Here the CDR3 DNA reads TGTGCCACCAGCGCCGCCCAGGGGGAGAGCTCCTACAATGAGCAGTTCTTC.

This clonotype was counted a few times. The chain carries TRBV29-1 and TRBJ2-7; the match to TRBD2 covers 12 bases. The CDR3 length is 14 residues. The ends lost 3 bases at V and 4 bases at J; junction bases unmatched: 4. CDR1 and CDR2 (germline): SQVTM, ANQGSEA. The CDR3 nucleotides read TGCAGCGTTGAGGCTAGCGGGAGGGCGTACGAGCAGTACTTC. Translation: CSVEASGRAYEQYF.

The chain employs TRBV7-2 and TRBJ1-6; 7 nucleotides agree with TRBD1. The length of the CDR3 is 16 residues. Trimming took 4 bases from V and 5 from J; bases not matched to a gene: 8. Germline CDR1 is SGHTA and CDR2 is FQGNSA. CDR3 residues: CASSSDMTGNNSPLHF. CDR3 bases: TGTGCCAGCAGCTCAGACATGACAGGGAATAATTCACCCCTCCACTTT.

This clonotype came up a few times. This chain uses TRBV3-1 with TRBJ2-7, with a tentative D call TRBD1 (6 bases). CDR1 LGHDT and CDR2 YNNKEL come from the germline V gene (reference sequence). V was shortened by 1 base and J by 3 bases, with 10 bases between the two germline ends. The CDR3 is 14 residues long. The CDR3 protein is CASSQGRGRYEQYF. Written as DNA, the CDR3 is TGTGCCAGCAGCCAAGGCAGGGGTCGCTACGAGCAGTACTTC.

About this clonotype: The conserved phenylalanine or tryptophan is not found at the CDR3 terminus, so this likely reflects a read error. The chain carries TRBV4-3 and TRBJ2-3; 12 bases fit TRBD2. Trimming took 0 bases from V and 3 from J; bases not matched to a gene: 7. The CDR3 covers 18 residues. Germline V gene lookup returns CDR1 LGHNA and CDR2 YSLEER. CDR3 DNA sequence: TGCGCCAGCAGCCAAGATTGGGGGCTAGCGGGAGGGACAGATACGCAGTATTCT. This codes for CASSQDWGLAGGTDTQYS.

The chain combines TRBV5-1 with TRBJ1-1, with TRBD1 as a possible D gene (5 bases). V gave up 1 base and J gave up 5 bases, with 12 bases separating them. The CDR3 contains 14 residues. CDR1 is SGHRS, CDR2 YFSETQ, per germline. CDR3 protein: CASSLQHGGTEAFF. The CDR3 DNA follows: TGCGCCAGCAGCTTGCAGCACGGGGGAACTGAAGCTTTCTTT.

This clonotype was seen at least ten times. This chain joins TRBV20-1 and TRBJ2-7, with D possibly matching TRBD2 (6 bases). V lost 2 bases, J lost 2 bases, and 16 bases lay in between. Per the germline V gene, CDR1 is DFQATT and CDR2 is SNEGSKA (reference sequence). The CDR3 is made up of 15 amino acids. The CDR3 nucleotides read TGCAGTGCTAGACCAAGCCTAGCGAATACCTACGAGCAGTACTTC. This sequence encodes CSARPSLANTYEQYF.

This clonotype has a count of ten or more. The chain carries TRBV7-9 and TRBJ2-5; D gene uncertain. The CDR3 consists of 13 residues. V lost 0 bases and J 4 bases, leaving 6 bases between the germline ends. Germline CDR1 SEHNR, CDR2 FQNEAQ (reference sequence). The CDR3 DNA reads TGTGCCAGCAGCTTAGCAGGGTTAGAGACCCAGTACTTC. Translating gives CASSLAGLETQYF.

At least ten counts were recorded for this clonotype. This sequence joins TRBV5-1 and TRBJ1-1; 7 bases align to TRBD1. V trimming: 4 bases; J trimming: 0 bases; junction bases outside the gene matches: 3. Germline V gene data show CDR1 as SGHRS and CDR2 as YFSETQ. The CDR3 is 14 residues long. CDR3 nucleotides: TGCGCCAGCAGCCCCGACAGGGTGAACACTGAAGCTTTCTTT. It specifies CASSPDRVNTEAFF. Based on the CDR3 plus reference TRBV5-1 and TRBJ1-1, the full variable domain is KAGVTQTPRYLIKTRGQQVTLSCSPISGHRSVSWYQQTPGQGLQFLFEYFSETQRNKGNFPGRFSGRQFSNSRSEMNVSTLELGDSALYLCASSPDRVNTEAFFGQGTRLTVV.

This clonotype was seen many times. The chain combines TRBV12-3 or TRBV12-4 with TRBJ1-6; unclear D gene. V lost 5 bases to trimming and J lost 12 bases, with 11 bases between them. The CDR3 sequence is 12 residues long. This chain's CDR3 is CASSPGVGPLHF. The CDR3 coding sequence is TGTGCCAGCAGTCCCGGAGTTGGACCCCTCCACTTT.

This clonotype was counted ten times or more. This chain uses TRBV7-2 with TRBJ2-7; D possibly corresponds to TRBD2 (6 bases). In germline, CDR1 is SGHTA, CDR2 FQGNSA. The CDR3 totals 15 residues. V lost 1 base to trimming and J lost 4 bases, with 14 bases between them. The CDR3: CASSLVGDSGYEQYF. CDR3 bases: TGTGCCAGCAGCTTAGTCGGAGATAGCGGATACGAGCAGTACTTC.

At least ten counts were recorded for this clonotype. The chain employs TRBV7-2 and TRBJ1-4; D is unresolved. The CDR3 totals 15 residues. Germline CDR1 and CDR2: SGHTA and FQGNSA. V dropped 3 bases and J dropped 6 bases, with 14 bases sitting between them. The CDR3 spells CASSLQEVPYEKLFF. For the CDR3, the DNA is TGTGCCAGCAGCTTGCAGGAGGTTCCTTATGAAAAACTGTTTTTT.